The sequence of this T cell receptor (beta chain) was determined in a study of blood T cell repertoires in COVID-19. Germline CDR1 is MDHEN and CDR2 is SYDVKM. Trimming left V 5 bases short and J 4 bases short, with 8 bases between. CDR3 length equals 13 residues. Only in-frame clones appear in the TCRdb table, and some are missing; sequencing was by immunoSEQ multiplex PCR. The table records hundreds of thousands of clones, roughly 90% of them present only once. This receptor was taken from a man between 18 and 29 years old with active or convalescent COVID-19. The sequencing sample was made of peripheral blood. V gene TRBV28 combines with J gene TRBJ2-2, with D hard to call. Written as DNA, the CDR3 is TGTGCCAGCAGTCATGAGAGCACCGGGGAGCTGTTTTTT. Residues: CASSHESTGELFF.